Listed below are T cell receptor beta chains from one sample, sequenced in a study of shared clonotypes between healthy human individuals. The table came from immunoSEQ multiplex PCR; TCRdb's copy has only in-frame clones and leaves some out. The table shows about 2.1 million clones, with just under 95% occurring only once. The sequenced material came from naive CD8+ T cells from PBMCs. The receptor source for this set is a man aged 18 to 35 in good health. Some clones in this sample may be carry-over from other donors' samples. Each CDR3 is given with its conserved first and last residue. A D gene is named only where the DNA matches it firmly.

>TRBJ2-3|.|TRBV4-1
TGCGCCAGCAGCCAAGATCGTAGGACAGATACGCAGTATTTT
CASSQDRRTDTQYF
>TRBJ1-2|.|TRBV11-2
TGTGCCAGCAGCATCCGGGACACCGGATCCGGTGGCTACACCTTC
CASSIRDTGSGGYTF
>TRBJ2-5|TRBD1|TRBV27
TGTGCCAGCAGTTTGTCTGTGGGGGACAGGAACCAAGAGACCCAGTACTTC
CASSLSVGDRNQETQYF
>TRBJ2-7|.|TRBV19
TGTGCCAGTAGTATAGATCTGGCTAGTGTCTACGAGCAGTACTTC
CASSIDLASVYEQYF
>TRBJ1-5|.|TRBV5-8
TGTGCCAGCAGAATACTCCGGGCCGTAAATCAGCCCCAGCATTTT
CASRILRAVNQPQHF
>TRBJ1-1|.|TRBV28
TGTGCCAGCAGTCTTGGGTACACTGAAGCTTTCTTT
CASSLGYTEAFF
>TRBJ1-1|.|TRBV29-1
TGCAGCGTTGAAGGGTTAGGCAGCACTGAAGCTTTCTTT
CSVEGLGSTEAFF
>TRBJ2-7|.|TRBV5-1
TGCGCCAGCAGCTTGGGTATGGAGCAGTACTTC
CASSLGMEQYF
>TRBJ2-7|TRBD2|TRBV28
TGTGCCAGCAGTCTCGGGTCCGGACTAGGCCTCGAGCAGTACTTC
CASSLGSGLGLEQYF
>TRBJ2-5|TRBD2|TRBV7-3
TGTGCCAGCAGCTTAGGACTAGCGGGAGGTGGTTCAGAGACCCAGTACTTC
CASSLGLAGGGSETQYF
>TRBJ2-1|TRBD1|TRBV23-1
TGCGCCAGCAGTCGCCACCAACAGGGGAGTGAGCAGTTCTTC
CASSRHQQGSEQFF